These T cell receptor beta chains were read from a single sample in a study of response to subunit inactivated influenza vaccine. TCRdb analysed the RT-PCR reads with MiXCR anew, one entry per CDR3 protein. The table shows around 580,000 distinct CDR3 sequences, with roughly 12% occurring only once. Sequences were derived from PBMCs from blood, sampled on the day of vaccination. All receptors come from a man between 50 and 59 years old who received an inactivated influenza vaccine. Each CDR3 is given with its conserved first and last residue. The order of the fields is V gene, clone size, D gene, J gene, CDR3 DNA, CDR3 protein. D genes are given only for firm matches. Some rows have no size entry. The others give once, few or many, or a class for an expanded clone.

TRBV4-3	few	.	TRBJ2-1	TGCGCCAGCAGCCAAACCGTGGGAGGAACCTACAATGAGCAGTTCTTC	CASSQTVGGTYNEQFF
TRBV18	.	.	TRBJ1-5	TGTGCCAGCTCACAACAGGGTCGGCAGCCCCAGCATTTT	CASSQQGRQPQHF
TRBV5-1	many	TRBD1	TRBJ2-3	TGCGCCAGCAGCTTACCAGGGGGAGGCACAGATACGCAGTATTTT	CASSLPGGGTDTQYF
TRBV10-3	few	.	TRBJ1-6	TGTGCCATCAGTGCCGGAACCGTACGTCCTTCACCCCTCCACTTT	CAISAGTVRPSPLHF
TRBV30	.	.	TRBJ1-2	TGTGCCTGGAGTGGGCTCCAGGGTTCCTATGGCTACACCTTC	CAWSGLQGSYGYTF
TRBV4-3	.	.	TRBJ2-1	TGCGCCAGCAGCCAAGAGGAACTAAACAATGAGCAGTTCTTC	CASSQEELNNEQFF
TRBV21-1	many	.	TRBJ2-5	TGTGCCAGCAGCAAGGATTGTACTAGCGGGGGGTATCGAGAGACCCAGTACTTC	CASSKDCTSGGYRETQYF
TRBV12-3/TRBV12-4	.	.	TRBJ2-5	TGTGCCGTAAAATCGGGGAACCAAGAGACCCAGTACTTC	CAVKSGNQETQYF
TRBV28	many	TRBD2	TRBJ2-7	TGTGCCATCGGACCTAGCGGTTACGAGCAGTACTTC	CAIGPSGYEQYF
TRBV7-6	.	.	TRBJ2-5	TGTGCCAGCAGCCCCCGGGGCAGGGTCCCAGTTGACACCCAGTACTTC	CASSPRGRVPVDTQYF
TRBV5-1	few	.	TRBJ2-2	TGCGCCAGCAGCCAAACCACTCGCAACACCGGGGAGCTGTTTTTT	CASSQTTRNTGELFF
TRBV6-5	.	TRBD1	TRBJ1-5	TGTGCCAGCAGTTACCAGACAGGGAGAGGTCAGCCCCAGCATTTT	CASSYQTGRGQPQHF
TRBV29-1	few	TRBD1	TRBJ2-1	TGCAGCGTGGGGACAGAACCAATTGTTGGGAAGTTCTTC	CSVGTEPIVGKFF
TRBV7-9	few	TRBD2	TRBJ2-5	TGTGCCAGCAGCTTATCTAGCGGACCCCAAGAGACCCAGTACTTC	CASSLSSGPQETQYF
TRBV29-1	few	.	TRBJ1-1	TGCAGCGTTGTGGCCAGGGGTTTGCAAAGCACTGAAGCTTTCTTT	CSVVARGLQSTEAFF
TRBV6-5	many	.	TRBJ2-7	TGTGCCAGCAGTTACTCTGGGGAATACGAGCAGTACTTC	CASSYSGEYEQYF
TRBV29-1	few	TRBD2	TRBJ2-7	TGCAGCGTTGCGGGACTAGCGGGGGCCTACGAGCAGTACTTC	CSVAGLAGAYEQYF
TRBV7-8	once	.	TRBJ2-7	TGTGCCAGCAGCTTAGGTCAGAAATCCTACGAGCAGTACTTC	CASSLGQKSYEQYF
TRBV6-4	.	TRBD1	TRBJ1-5	TGTGCCAGCAGTGATTCCGAGTGGGGACAGGGGCGCAATCAGCCCCAGCATTTT	CASSDSEWGQGRNQPQHF
TRBV7-2	many	.	TRBJ1-1	TGTGCCAGCAGCTCCTTCCGAAGCGCTGAAGCTTTCTTT	CASSSFRSAEAFF
TRBV12-3/TRBV12-4	.	TRBD1	TRBJ1-1	TGTGCCAGCAGTTTTAGGGTGACAGGGCCCGCTGATGTTGAAGCTTTCTTT	CASSFRVTGPADVEAFF
TRBV28	few	TRBD1	TRBJ2-5	TGTGCCAGCAGTTTCCCGGACAGGGGGCAAGAGACCCAGTACTTC	CASSFPDRGQETQYF
TRBV9	.	TRBD2	TRBJ2-3	TGTGCCAGCAGCGTCTCGGGGGGTTCAGATACGCAGTATTTT	CASSVSGGSDTQYF
TRBV28	.	TRBD1	TRBJ2-7	TGTGCCAGCAGTCTCCGGGACAGGGCTTACCTATTCAACGAGCAGTACTTC	CASSLRDRAYLFNEQYF
TRBV6-1	.	TRBD2	TRBJ2-3	TGTGCCAGCAGGCGGACTAGCGGGATACCCACAGATACGCAGTATTTT	CASRRTSGIPTDTQYF
TRBV15	few	.	TRBJ2-3	TGTGCCACCAGCAGAGATGTTAGCGGCACAGATACGCAGTATTTT	CATSRDVSGTDTQYF
TRBV5-1	many	.	TRBJ2-2	TGCGCCAGCAGCTTGGTTCTGAACACCGGGGAGCTGTTTTTT	CASSLVLNTGELFF
TRBV20-1	few	TRBD2	TRBJ2-1	TGCAGTGCTGAGCGGGAGTGGCTCTACAATGAGCAGTTCTTC	CSAEREWLYNEQFF
TRBV6-5	few	TRBD1	TRBJ1-6	TGTGCCAGCAGTTTCCAAGGGGGCGCGGGTTCACCCCTCCACTTT	CASSFQGGAGSPLHF
TRBV9	.	TRBD1	TRBJ2-7	TGTGCCAGCAGCGTAGAACCAGGACAGGGTCCACAGGAGCAGTACTTC	CASSVEPGQGPQEQYF
TRBV5-1	few	.	TRBJ2-7	TGCGCCAGCAGCCAGGGGAACTCGGGGCAGTACTTC	CASSQGNSGQYF
TRBV7-9	few	.	TRBJ2-2	TGTGCCAGCAGCCGCGGAGAGCTGCACACCGGGGAGCTGTTTTTT	CASSRGELHTGELFF
TRBV20-1	many	TRBD2	TRBJ2-1	TGCAGTGCAAGCGGGACTAGCGGGAGGGCCCGCAATGAGCAGTTCTTC	CSASGTSGRARNEQFF